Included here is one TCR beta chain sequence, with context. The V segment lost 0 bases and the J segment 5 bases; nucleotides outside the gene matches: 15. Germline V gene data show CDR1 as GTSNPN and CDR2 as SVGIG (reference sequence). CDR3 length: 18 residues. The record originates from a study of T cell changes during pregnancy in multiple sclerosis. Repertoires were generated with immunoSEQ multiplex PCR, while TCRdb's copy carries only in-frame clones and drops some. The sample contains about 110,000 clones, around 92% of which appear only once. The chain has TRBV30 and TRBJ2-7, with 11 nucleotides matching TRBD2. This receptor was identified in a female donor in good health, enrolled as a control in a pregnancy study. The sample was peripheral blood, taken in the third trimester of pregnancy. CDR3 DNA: TGTGCCTGGAGTGTAGGCCCTAGCGGGGGGCTAAAGGACCACGAGCAGTACTTC. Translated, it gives CAWSVGPSGGLKDHEQYF.